This T cell receptor (beta chain) is drawn from a study of T cells in tuberculosis. Study context: CD1B tetramers identified T cells specific for mycobacterial lipid GMM.

Profiling relied on immunoSEQ multiplex PCR, and the TCRdb table lists in-frame clones only, not all of them. The data contain 50,000 or so clones, over 75% of them singletons. Thawed, overnight-rested PBMC were stained with GMM-loaded CD1B tetramer, viability dye and anti-CD3, then sorted. C32 glucose monomycolate from Rhodococcus equi was loaded onto the CD1B tetramers. Approximately 91,000 tetramer-negative cells were sorted from each donor. The specimen was CD1b-GMM tetramer-negative cells sorted from PBMCs. This TCR was sampled from an adult woman with latent tuberculosis.

The CDR3 is CASLRGGVVDGYTF. CDR3 DNA: TGTGCTAGTCTAAGAGGGGGGGTGGTCGATGGCTACACCTTC. V gene TRBV12-5 combines with J gene TRBJ1-2; D is possibly TRBD1 (6 bases). The CDR3 is made up of 14 amino acids. Per the germline V gene, CDR1 is LGHNT and CDR2 is FRNRAP. Trimming removed 8 bases at V and 6 bases at J, with 19 bases between. Drawing the rest from reference TRBV12-5 and TRBJ1-2, the complete variable domain is DARVTQTPRHKVTEMGQEVTMRCQPILGHNTVFWYRQTMMQGLELLAYFRNRAPLDDSGMPKDRFSAEMPDATLATLKIQPSEPRDSAVYFCASLRGGVVDGYTFGSGTRLTVV.